This T cell receptor (beta chain) was found in a study of vaccination and CD4 T cells after COVID-19. Overall study results and limits: Researchers report that a median about 90% of reactive clones in convalescent patients surfaced only post-vaccination.

Treatment denoted: roughly nine-day PBMC culture with coronavirus spike peptide pools or control peptides (ViraFEST assay). Cultured CD4+ T cells had their DNA profiled by the Oncomine TCR Beta short-read assay. Genomic DNA was taken out of cultured CD4+ T cells by extraction. TCRdb re-derived calls from the PCR reads in MiXCR, one entry per CDR3 protein. The table records some 10,000 distinct CDR3 sequences, less than 65% of them present only once. For this clonotype: The antigen is not known.

Germline V CDR1 and CDR2: DFQATT, SNEGSKA (reference sequence). The CDR3 sequence is 14 residues long. V lost 1 base and J lost 0, with 9 bases in between. Sample: CD4+ T cells from blood, cultured in vitro. The chain is built from TRBV20-1 and TRBJ1-1; D uncertain. This sequence was found in a human donor who had recovered from COVID-19. The CDR3 nucleotides read TGCAGTGCTAGAGGTGGCAGTCTGAACACTGAAGCTTTCTTT. Protein sequence: CSARGGSLNTEAFF.